The 6 T cell receptor beta chains presented below share a single source sample, sequenced in a study of cytomegalovirus exposure and HLA in healthy donors. PCR was performed using 60 Vbeta and 13 Jbeta primers. The table came from immunoSEQ multiplex PCR; TCRdb's copy has only in-frame clones and leaves some out. Seen here are some 90,000 clones, 60% to 85% observed once, and the top ten hold around 2.1%. Sequenced sample: PBMCs. Receptors originate from a boy aged 5-17 years in good health and CMV-seronegative.

This clone was observed a few times. This sequence joins TRBV6-6 and TRBJ2-3; D may be TRBD2 (6 bases). Germline CDR1 MNHNY, CDR2 SVGAGI (reference sequence). V was shortened by 6 bases and J by 10 bases, with 11 bases between the two germline ends. The CDR3 runs 11 residues. The CDR3, as DNA: TGTGCCAGCAGCCCGGGAGTGGCGCAGTATTTT. It yields the protein CASSPGVAQYF.

The chain has TRBV15 and TRBJ1-2; D perhaps matches TRBD1 (5 bases). The CDR3 has 15 residues. Germline V CDR1 and CDR2: LNHNV, YYDKDF (reference sequence). The ends were cut back, 0 bases at V and 4 bases at J, with 12 bases in the middle. As DNA, the CDR3 is TGTGCCACCAGCAGAGAGGCAGGGTGGGTCTATGGCTACACCTTC. It yields the protein CATSREAGWVYGYTF. Looking up the rest from reference TRBV15 and TRBJ1-2 gives the full variable domain: DAMVIQNPRYQVTQFGKPVTLSCSQTLNHNVMYWYQQKSSQAPKLLFHYYDKDFNNEADTPDNFQSRRPNTSFCFLDIRSPGLGDTAMYLCATSREAGWVYGYTFGSGTRLTVV.

This CDR3 reads CASSPGRDYGYTF. Here the CDR3 DNA reads TGTGCCAGTAGTCCAGGCAGGGACTATGGCTACACCTTC. The chain is built from TRBV19 and TRBJ1-2, with D tentatively TRBD1 (5 bases). From germline, CDR1 is LNHDA and CDR2 SQIVND (reference sequence). Trimming took off 5 bases at V and 3 bases at J, with 10 bases between the two ends. This CDR3 is 13 amino acids long.

The CDR3: CASNPQGGEAFF. In DNA, the CDR3 is TGTGCCAGTAACCCTCAAGGGGGCGAAGCTTTCTTT. The chain has TRBV19 and TRBJ1-1; TRBD1 agrees at 7 bases. The germline CDR1 and CDR2 sequences are LNHDA and SQIVND (reference sequence). The CDR3 spans 12 residues. V gave up 7 bases and J gave up 8 bases; unmatched junction bases: 7. Using reference TRBV19 and TRBJ1-1 for the parts outside the CDR3, the full variable domain is DGGITQSPKYLFRKEGQNVTLSCEQNLNHDAMYWYRQDPGQGLRLIYYSQIVNDFQKGDIAEGYSVSREKKESFPLTVTSAQKNPTAFYLCASNPQGGEAFFGQGTRLTVV.

In this sample, this clone turned up once. The V call is TRBV6-4, the J call TRBJ1-5; D is perhaps TRBD1 (5 bases). V was clipped by 2 bases and J by 5 bases, with 13 bases between them. Germline V gives CDR1 MRHNA, CDR2 SNTAGT. The length of the CDR3 is 15 residues. CDR3 coding DNA: TGTGCCAGCAGTGACGGGCGCAGGGTGGATCAGCCCCAGCATTTT. Amino acids: CASSDGRRVDQPQHF.

This clone was recorded once. The chain joins TRBV5-1 to TRBJ2-7, with a possible D match to TRBD2 (5 bases). This CDR3 is 15 amino acids long. Germline CDR1 SGHRS, CDR2 YFSETQ. V was pared by 0 bases and J by 3 bases, with 13 bases between. CDR3 sequence (DNA): TGCGCCAGCAGCTTGGGGCGAGCGGCTTACTACGAGCAGTACTTC. As protein: CASSLGRAAYYEQYF.